This T cell receptor (beta chain) was documented in a study of beta chain features in type 1 diabetes. General study points: The naive, central memory and Treg TCRB repertoires of patients appeared to be more similar to one another than those of healthy donors. Within each of all four CD4+ subsets, Type 1 diabetes patients had TCRB CDR3s that were moderately but significantly shorter.

Worth noting for this clone: Its antigen is not identified.

Expressed TCRB transcripts were sequenced because the entire RNA isolate underwent reverse transcription. The method was immunoSEQ multiplex PCR; TCRdb's version includes in-frame clones alone and lacks a portion of them. The data hold 500,000 to 850,000 clones, with about 14% observed a single time. CDR1 and CDR2 (germline): SGDLS, YYNGEE. V shed 0 bases, J shed 8 bases, and the junction held 5 bases outside the gene matches. The CDR3 is made up of 15 amino acids. Sequenced material: naive CD4+ T cells from blood. This TCR was sampled from a man aged 18 to 35 with type 1 diabetes. The chain recombines TRBV9 with TRBJ1-4; 9 nucleotides align to TRBD1. The CDR3 nucleotides are TGTGCCAGCAGCGTAGGTAGGACAGGGGAGGAAAAACTGTTTTTT. Translation gives CASSVGRTGEEKLFF.